The 9 T cell receptor beta chains listed next were all sequenced from one sample in a study of patients and donors after allogeneic stem cell transplantation. TCRdb called the RT-PCR reads again in MiXCR, with one record for every CDR3 protein. The data show about 960,000 distinct CDR3 sequences, under 20% seen once. Material for sequencing was blood, either unsorted or a sorted T cell fraction (not recorded which). The receptors derive from a human donor who was either an allogeneic HSCT recipient or a stem cell or donor lymphocyte infusion donor (not recorded which). It is not recorded whose cells these are; they may come from a transplant donor.

The V gene is TRBV7-2, the J gene TRBJ2-6; 8 nucleotides line up with TRBD1. This CDR3 region has 20 residues. V shed 0 bases, J shed 2 bases, and the junction held 12 bases outside the gene matches. Germline V CDR1 and CDR2: SGHTA, FQGNSA. The CDR3 nucleotides are TGTGCCAGCAGCTTAGCTCGGTCCCCAGGGGGCCTAACTGGGGCCAACGTCCTGACTTTC. This encodes CASSLARSPGGLTGANVLTF.

CDR3 amino acids: CASELNNLWTSGGEQYF. CDR3 sequence (DNA): TGTGCCAGCGAACTTAATAATCTTTGGACTAGCGGGGGAGAGCAGTACTTC. The chain carries TRBV6-2 or TRBV6-3 and TRBJ2-7, with 13 positions matching TRBD2. Germline lookup yields CDR1 MNHEY and CDR2 SVGEGT. Trimming at V came to 8 bases and at J to 7 bases, leaving 17 bases not matched to a gene. The CDR3 spans 17 residues.

The chain uses TRBV30 and TRBJ2-7; 9 bases line up with TRBD2. The J segment lost 4 bases and the V segment lost 0 bases, leaving 16 bases of the junction unmatched. The CDR3 runs 18 residues. Germline values: CDR1 GTSNPN, CDR2 SVGIG (reference sequence). CDR3 sequence reads: CAWSVPEQLLAGLYEQYF. DNA for the CDR3: TGTGCCTGGAGTGTTCCAGAACAACTCCTAGCGGGATTGTACGAGCAGTACTTC.

The CDR3 DNA reads TGTGCCAGCACCTCACAAGTACAGGGGGCGATCCCCTATGGCTACACCTTC. It translates to CASTSQVQGAIPYGYTF. The rearrangement uses TRBV6-1 and TRBJ1-2, with 9 positions matching TRBD1. The V gene end was trimmed by 7 bases and the J gene end by 4 bases; junction bases not matched to a gene: 16. The V gene's germline CDR1 is MNHNS and CDR2 SASEGT. The CDR3 has 17 amino acids.

This clonotype was recorded a few times. The rearrangement joins TRBV20-1 to TRBJ2-2, with D tentatively TRBD2 (5 bases). This CDR3 has 12 amino acids. The V gene lost 3 bases and the J gene lost 5 bases, with 7 bases spanning the gap. Germline CDR1 is DFQATT and CDR2 is SNEGSKA (reference sequence). CDR3 region: CSASGETGELFF. The CDR3 region has the DNA TGCAGTGCTAGCGGGGAGACCGGGGAGCTGTTTTTT.

The J gene is TRBJ2-1, the V gene TRBV2; 9 nucleotides align to TRBD2. CDR1 and CDR2 (germline): SNHLY, FYNNEI. The CDR3 has 15 amino acids. Trimming cost V 9 bases and J 7 bases; bases outside gene matches: 13. The CDR3 DNA reads TGTGCCAGTTTGGTACCGGGACTAGCTAGGAATGAGCAGTTCTTC. Its protein product is CASLVPGLARNEQFF.

The V and J genes are TRBV5-1 and TRBJ2-7; 11 bases agree with TRBD1. The trim removed 4 bases at V and 5 bases at J, leaving 11 bases unmatched. The CDR3 sequence is 16 residues long. Germline V gene data show CDR1 as SGHRS and CDR2 as YFSETQ. The CDR3 DNA reads as TGCGCCAGCAGCCTCCGGACAGGGGGCGCGAGCCACGAGCAGTACTTC. It specifies CASSLRTGGASHEQYF.

The chain carries TRBV30 and TRBJ2-7; TRBD2 is a possible D gene (6 bases). The CDR3 sequence is 13 residues long. Trimming left V 2 bases short and J 2 bases short, with 10 bases between. The germline V gene has CDR1 GTSNPN and CDR2 SVGIG (reference sequence). CDR3: CAWSRRGPYEQYF. Written as DNA, the CDR3 is TGTGCCTGGAGTAGGAGGGGACCCTACGAGCAGTACTTC.

This clonotype was detected a few times. CDR3 coding DNA: TGTGCCAGCAGAAAGAGCGGGAGAACAGATACGCAGTATTTT. Translated: CASRKSGRTDTQYF. The chain employs TRBV12-3 or TRBV12-4 and TRBJ2-3; 8 bases line up with TRBD2. The CDR3 spans 14 residues. Unmatched junction bases numbered 5, after V lost 6 bases and J lost 3 bases.